The next 6 T cell receptor beta chains were all read from a single sample in a study of shared T cell receptors in the human thymus. Libraries were prepared by immunoSEQ multiplex PCR; TCRdb keeps only in-frame clonotypes and omits some of them. The sample has 500,000 to 750,000 clones; 70% to 90% are singletons. These records were also assigned to another study, of human thymus T cells.

Sequenced material: thymocytes. The receptors derive from a boy under three years old with a congenital heart defect.

CDR3 region: CASRPQGTYEQYF. The CDR3 coding sequence is TGTGCCAGCAGGCCCCAGGGAACCTACGAGCAGTACTTC. V and J are TRBV28 and TRBJ2-7, with D possibly matching TRBD1 (5 bases). The ends were cut back, 6 bases at V and 2 bases at J, with 11 bases in the middle. The CDR3 runs 13 residues. Germline CDR1 is MDHEN and CDR2 is SYDVKM.

The chain combines TRBV12-5 with TRBJ2-3, with unresolved D. CDR1 LGHNT and CDR2 FRNRAP come from the germline V gene. V dropped 8 bases and J dropped 2 bases, with 11 bases sitting between them. The CDR3 is 13 amino acids. CDR3 sequence reads: CASCLGDTDTQYF. DNA for the CDR3: TGTGCTAGTTGCCTGGGCGACACAGATACGCAGTATTTT.

The chain is built from TRBV28 and TRBJ1-2; maybe TRBD1 (5 bases). Germline assignment: CDR1 MDHEN and CDR2 SYDVKM. The CDR3 spans 15 residues. V was clipped by 3 bases and J by 0 bases, with 11 bases between them. CDR3 amino acids: CASSLARAANYGYTF. The DNA for the CDR3 is TGTGCCAGCAGTTTGGCCAGGGCCGCTAACTATGGCTACACCTTC.

The chain links TRBV27 to TRBJ1-5, with a possible D match to TRBD1 (6 bases). Germline CDR1 is MNHEY and CDR2 is SMNVEV (reference sequence). The CDR3 runs to 18 residues. Trimming removed 4 bases at V and 2 bases at J, with 21 bases between. In DNA, the CDR3 is TGTGCCAGCAGTTCGCTTCCTTCGGACAGCCTTGGCAATCAGCCCCAGCATTTT. Encoded protein: CASSSLPSDSLGNQPQHF.

The chain joins TRBV28 to TRBJ2-7, with a weak D call TRBD2 (6 bases). The ends were cut back, 2 bases at V and 4 bases at J, with 12 bases in the middle. Germline V gives CDR1 MDHEN, CDR2 SYDVKM. The CDR3 length is 14 residues. The CDR3 spells CASSLRSGSYEQYF. DNA for the CDR3: TGTGCCAGCAGTTTACGGTCCGGGAGTTACGAGCAGTACTTC.

This rearrangement joins TRBV11-2 to TRBJ2-7; 8 bases agree with TRBD1. The CDR3 has 17 amino acids. Germline V CDR1 and CDR2: SGHAT, FQNNGV. V shed 1 base and J 3 bases; nucleotides not matched to a gene: 11. DNA of the CDR3: TGTGCCAGCAGCTTAGGGGACTCCGGGACAGGCATCTACGAGCAGTACTTC. This gives the protein CASSLGDSGTGIYEQYF.